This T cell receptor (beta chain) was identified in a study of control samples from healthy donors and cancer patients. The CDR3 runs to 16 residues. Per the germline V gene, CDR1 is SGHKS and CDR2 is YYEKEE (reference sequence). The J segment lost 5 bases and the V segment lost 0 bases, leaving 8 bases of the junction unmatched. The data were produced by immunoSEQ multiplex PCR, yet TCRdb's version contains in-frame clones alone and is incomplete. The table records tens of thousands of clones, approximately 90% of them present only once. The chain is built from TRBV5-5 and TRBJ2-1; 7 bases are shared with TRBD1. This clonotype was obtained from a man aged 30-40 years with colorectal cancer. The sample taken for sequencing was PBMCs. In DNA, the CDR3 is TGTGCCAGCAGCTTGGGGACAGGTGCCTTTAACAATGAGCAGTTCTTC. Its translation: CASSLGTGAFNNEQFF.